This T cell receptor (beta chain) was captured in a study of response to subunit inactivated influenza vaccine. CDR1 and CDR2 from the germline V gene are LGHDT and YNNKEL (reference sequence). This CDR3 has 16 residues. Trimming at V came to 1 base and at J to 2 bases, leaving 4 bases not matched to a gene. From the RT-PCR reads, TCRdb called clonotypes with MiXCR, one entry per CDR3 protein. The table shows more than 450,000 distinct CDR3 sequences, with roughly 10% occurring only once. These same records also appear under a second study, on T cells expressing NK-cell markers. From that study: Scientists made TCR beta cDNA using 5'RACE template switching with UMIs. Sorted CD3+CD56+NKG2C+, CD3+CD56+NKG2C- and CD3+CD56-NKG2C+ T-cell subsets were beta-chain profiled. Seven sequenced donors out of eight were HCMV-seropositive, one seronegative. An anti-gamma-delta TCR antibody confined sorting to alpha-beta TCR T cells across several of the experiments. For five or six donors, the dominant NKG2C+ clonotypes made up roughly 1.0-8% of their CD8+ T cells.

This clonotype originated in a man over 45 who received an inactivated influenza vaccine. Source: PBMCs from blood, taken on the day of vaccination. The rearrangement joins TRBV3-1 to TRBJ2-7; TRBD2 matches 11 bases. CDR3 loop: CASSQGISGRAYEQYF. The DNA for the CDR3 is TGTGCCAGCAGCCAAGGTATTAGCGGGAGGGCCTACGAGCAGTACTTC.